Shown below are 8 T cell receptor beta chains from a single sample sequenced in a study of T cells in Graves' hyperthyroidism and ophthalmopathy. Amplified TCR beta CDR3 regions came from RNA transcripts. First-round RT-PCR with HTBI primers amplified the TCR CDR3 region. TCRdb reprocessed the multiplex PCR reads via MiXCR and lists one record per CDR3 protein. Of some 550,000 distinct CDR3 sequences listed, roughly a sixth are singletons. Material: blood. These receptors came from a woman in her forties with Graves' ophthalmopathy.

Here the CDR3 reads CASSTGTGWNSPLHF. In nucleotides, the CDR3 is TGTGCCAGCAGCACCGGGACAGGCTGGAATTCACCCCTCCACTTT. V gene TRBV2 combines with J gene TRBJ1-6; the match to TRBD1 covers 8 bases. This CDR3 has 15 amino acids. Trimming took 6 bases from V and 7 from J; bases not matched to a gene: 8. In germline, CDR1 is SNHLY, CDR2 FYNNEI.

V and J are TRBV30 and TRBJ2-3; TRBD2 agrees at 7 bases. The V gene's germline CDR1 is GTSNPN and CDR2 SVGIG (reference sequence). The CDR3 has 15 amino acids. With 5 bases clipped from V and 1 base from J, the junction kept 9 bases outside the gene matches. The CDR3 bases are TGTGCCTGGGGGGGGGGTGCTAGCGGCACAGATACGCAGTATTTT. Protein: CAWGGGASGTDTQYF.

CDR3 DNA: TGTGCCAGCAGCGCCCCCGTTTGGGGGGGCCAGGGGACAGATACGCAGTATTTT. The encoded protein is CASSAPVWGGQGTDTQYF. The rearrangement uses TRBV7-9 and TRBJ2-3; TRBD2 might be the D (7 bases). V was shortened by 5 bases and J by 3 bases, with 24 bases between the two germline ends. Germline lookup yields CDR1 SEHNR and CDR2 FQNEAQ (reference sequence). The CDR3 is 18 residues long. Based on the CDR3 plus reference TRBV7-9 and TRBJ2-3, the full variable domain is DTGVSQNPRHKITKRGQNVTFRCDPISEHNRLYWYRQTLGQGPEFLTYFQNEAQLEKSRLLSDRFSAERPKGSFSTLEIQRTEQGDSAMYLCASSAPVWGGQGTDTQYFGPGTRLTVL.

The table lists this clonotype with many counts. The chain is built from TRBV28 and TRBJ2-7, with D possibly TRBD2 on 6 matching bases. Trimming pared 6 bases from V and 1 base from J, leaving 13 bases between. The germline V gene encodes CDR1 MDHEN and CDR2 SYDVKM. This CDR3 has 14 amino acids. The CDR3: CASRRGRGSYEQYF. The CDR3 DNA is TGTGCCAGCAGACGGGGGAGAGGGTCCTACGAGCAGTACTTC.

This clonotype was seen at least ten times. This chain connects TRBV30 to TRBJ1-3; 9 nucleotides line up with TRBD1. CDR1 is GTSNPN, CDR2 SVGIG, per germline (reference sequence). V trimming: 6 bases; J trimming: 2 bases; junction bases outside the gene matches: 2. The CDR3 totals 13 residues. The CDR3 spells CACRTGAGNTIYF. CDR3 in DNA: TGTGCCTGCCGGACAGGGGCTGGAAACACCATATATTTT.

This clonotype was counted between two and nine times. The chain joins TRBV28 to TRBJ2-1; D may be TRBD2 (6 bases). The CDR3 is 14 amino acids. Germline CDR1 and CDR2: MDHEN and SYDVKM. Trimming stripped 2 bases from V and 6 bases from J, with 11 bases between. Here the CDR3 DNA reads TGTGCCAGCAGTTTACGGGAGACCCCCAATGAGCAGTTCTTC. Protein sequence: CASSLRETPNEQFF.

As regards this clonotype: This could be a read error, since a much larger clone is one nucleotide away. This chain joins TRBV11-1 and TRBJ2-1; D might be TRBD2 (6 bases). Germline lookup yields CDR1 SGHAT and CDR2 FQDESV (reference sequence). The ends were cut back, 1 base at V and 10 bases at J, with 14 bases in the middle. CDR3 length: 14 residues. CDR3 sequence (DNA): TGTGCCAGCAGCTTAGGGAGCGGGTCCAGGGAGCAGTTCTTC. Translating it yields CASSLGSGSREQFF.

This clonotype has only a few counts. Being one base from a much bigger clone, this may be a read error. The chain links TRBV5-1 to TRBJ2-1, with D possibly matching TRBD1 (7 bases). The J call may be mistaken, given a closer DNA end match to TRBJ2-7. In germline, CDR1 is SGHRS, CDR2 YFSETQ. CDR3 size: 15 residues. The CDR3 reads CASSLGGTAYNEQYF. The CDR3 coding sequence is TGCGCCAGCAGCCTAGGAGGGACAGCCTACAATGAGCAGTACTTC.